Presented here are 9 T cell receptor beta chains from one specimen sequenced in a study of T cell repertoires in cytomegalovirus infection. Via MiXCR, TCRdb re-called the reads, giving one row per CDR3 protein. The table includes fewer than 550,000 distinct CDR3 sequences, 16% detected once. Sequenced material: CD8+ T cells from PBMCs. The origin of the receptors is a human donor in good health (CMV status not recorded). Some clones in this sample may be carry-over from other donors' samples.

This clonotype was counted ten times or more. The chain recombines TRBV14 with TRBJ1-2; TRBD1 agrees at 12 bases. Per germline, CDR1 SGHDN and CDR2 FVKESK. Trimming at V came to 2 bases and at J to 3 bases, leaving 7 bases not matched to a gene. The CDR3 is 17 residues long. CDR3 protein: CASSQTGTGGKDYGYTF. Written as DNA, the CDR3 is TGTGCCAGCAGCCAAACCGGGACAGGGGGCAAAGACTATGGCTACACCTTC. Full variable domain (outside the CDR3, taken from reference TRBV14 and TRBJ1-2): EAGVTQFPSHSVIEKGQTVTLRCDPISGHDNLYWYRRVMGKEIKFLLHFVKESKQDESGMPNNRFLAERTGGTYSTLKVQPAELEDSGVYFCASSQTGTGGKDYGYTFGSGTRLTVV.

In its sample, this clonotype was seen many times. The genes are TRBV6-1 and TRBJ1-5; D not certain. The CDR3 is 14 residues long. Trimming left V 3 bases short and J 2 bases short, with 8 bases between. CDR1 is MNHNS, CDR2 SASEGT, per germline. CDR3 residues: CASSERAGNQPQHF. DNA of the CDR3: TGTGCCAGCAGTGAGCGGGCAGGCAATCAGCCCCAGCATTTT.

This clonotype was counted only a few times. The chain links TRBV3-1 to TRBJ1-4; D is unresolved. The germline gives CDR1 LGHDT, CDR2 YNNKEL (reference sequence). This CDR3 is built from 17 residues. Trimming removed 4 bases at V and 0 bases at J, with 15 bases between. CDR3 DNA: TGTGCCAGCAGCCCCTCGGAGGTCTACGCAACTAATGAAAAACTGTTTTTT. As protein: CASSPSEVYATNEKLFF.

In this sample, this clonotype turned up many times. V usage is TRBV19 and J usage is TRBJ1-1, with D hard to call. This CDR3 spans 13 amino acids. V was shortened by 2 bases and J by 1 base, with 5 bases between the two germline ends. The germline CDR1 and CDR2 sequences are LNHDA and SQIVND (reference sequence). The CDR3 bases are TGTGCCAGTAGTATAAGTCGGAACACTGAAGCTTTCTTT. Amino acids: CASSISRNTEAFF.

The chain recombines TRBV2 with TRBJ1-5; 7 bases line up with TRBD1. This CDR3 has 15 amino acids. J gave up 5 bases and V 8 bases, and 12 bases lay outside the gene matches. Per the germline V gene, CDR1 is SNHLY and CDR2 is FYNNEI. The CDR3 sequence is CASVAGGSSDQPQHF. CDR3 DNA sequence: TGTGCCAGCGTGGCAGGGGGTTCGTCTGATCAGCCCCAGCATTTT.

The table lists this clonotype with many counts. The V call is TRBV7-6, the J call TRBJ1-2; D gene unclear. The CDR3 sequence is 13 residues long. Trimming removed 2 bases at V and 4 bases at J, with 8 bases between. The germline V gene encodes CDR1 SGHVS and CDR2 FNYEAQ. The CDR3: CASSLSAGYGYTF. The CDR3 coding sequence is TGTGCCAGCAGCTTATCGGCAGGCTATGGCTACACCTTC.

Only a few counts were recorded for this clonotype. The chain recombines TRBV7-3 with TRBJ2-2; TRBD2 might be the D (6 bases). The CDR3 contains 16 residues. The V end lost 1 base, the J end lost 0 bases, and 9 bases lay between the germline ends. Per germline, CDR1 SGHTA and CDR2 FQGTGA. The CDR3 coding sequence is TGTGCCAGCAGCTTAAGGGCGGGGTCGAACACCGGGGAGCTGTTTTTT. Protein: CASSLRAGSNTGELFF.

V usage is TRBV19 and J usage is TRBJ2-3, with 7 bases fitting TRBD2. CDR1 and CDR2 (germline): LNHDA, SQIVND (reference sequence). This CDR3 is built from 14 residues. With V trimmed by 5 bases and J by 3 bases, 5 bases remained unmatched. DNA of the CDR3: TGTGCCAGTAGTGGACTAGTAGGGACAGATACGCAGTATTTT. Protein product: CASSGLVGTDTQYF.

The V and J genes are TRBV28 and TRBJ2-7; 14 positions agree with TRBD2. Germline V gene sequence: CDR1 MDHEN, CDR2 SYDVKM. V was pared by 4 bases and J by 2 bases, with 4 bases of the junction left unmatched. The CDR3 spans 16 residues. The CDR3 sequence: CASSSGLAGEAYEQYF. Written as DNA, the CDR3 is TGTGCCAGCAGTTCGGGACTAGCGGGAGAGGCCTACGAGCAGTACTTC.